This T cell receptor beta chain originates from a study of CD8+ T cells in alopecia areata. Whole-study context: Each day, treated patients took oral tofacitinib twice, at 5 to 10 mg per dose.

Germline CDR1 is SGHRS and CDR2 is YFSETQ. The length of the CDR3 is 21 residues. V dropped 0 bases and J dropped 5; count of bases not matched to a gene: 17. cDNA serving as the sequencing template came from extracted, reverse transcribed RNA. Profiled with immunoSEQ multiplex PCR; TCRdb holds only in-frame clones, not every one. The sample gives more than 90,000 clones, roughly 56% of which show up once; around 15% is in the top ten. This clone was seen a handful of times. No antigen is known for it. Treatment meaning: oral pan-JAK inhibitor, 5-10 mg twice daily. Individuals with alopecia areata gave both lesional scalp punch biopsies and peripheral blood for collection. Starting from PBMCs, sorting isolated CD4+ and CD8+ T cells. Study-level points and caveats: Expanded CD8+ clones among the top 100, and scalp clonality, were significantly decreased by tofacitinib.

This TCR derives from a human donor with alopecia areata. This chain links TRBV5-1 with TRBJ2-2; 12 bases are shared with TRBD2. The sample consisted of CD8+ T cells sorted from blood, taken between weeks 55 and 65, from a patient treated with tofacitinib. CDR3 nucleotide sequence: TGCGCCAGCAGCTTGGCCCGCCTTGACTGGACTAGCGGGGTTTTTACCGGGGAGCTGTTTTTT. Its protein product is CASSLARLDWTSGVFTGELFF.